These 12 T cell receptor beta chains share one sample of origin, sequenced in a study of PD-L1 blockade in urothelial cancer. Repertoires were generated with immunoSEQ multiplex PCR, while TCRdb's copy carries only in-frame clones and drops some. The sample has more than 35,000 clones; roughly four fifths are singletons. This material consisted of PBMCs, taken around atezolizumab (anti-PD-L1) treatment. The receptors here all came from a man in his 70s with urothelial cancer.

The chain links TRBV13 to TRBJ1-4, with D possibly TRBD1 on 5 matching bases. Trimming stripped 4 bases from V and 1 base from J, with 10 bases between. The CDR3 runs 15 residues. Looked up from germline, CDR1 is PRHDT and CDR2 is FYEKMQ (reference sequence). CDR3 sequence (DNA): TGTGCCAGCAGCTACCGGGACTTAACTAATGAAAAACTGTTTTTT. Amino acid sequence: CASSYRDLTNEKLFF.

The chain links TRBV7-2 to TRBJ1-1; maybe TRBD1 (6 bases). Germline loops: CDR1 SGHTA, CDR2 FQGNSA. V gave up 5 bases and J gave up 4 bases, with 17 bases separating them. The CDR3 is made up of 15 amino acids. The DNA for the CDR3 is TGTGCCAGCAGCCTCTTTAAAGGGGGGGTCACTGAAGCTTTCTTT. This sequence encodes CASSLFKGGVTEAFF.

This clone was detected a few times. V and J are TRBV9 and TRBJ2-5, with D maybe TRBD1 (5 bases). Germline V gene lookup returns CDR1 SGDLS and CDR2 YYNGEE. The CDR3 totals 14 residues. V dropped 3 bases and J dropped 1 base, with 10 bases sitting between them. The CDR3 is CASSGNRIQETQYF. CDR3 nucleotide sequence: TGTGCCAGCAGCGGAAACAGGATCCAAGAGACCCAGTACTTC. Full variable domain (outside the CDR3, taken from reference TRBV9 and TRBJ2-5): DSGVTQTPKHLITATGQRVTLRCSPRSGDLSVYWYQQSLDQGLQFLIQYYNGEERAKGNILERFSAQQFPDLHSELNLSSLELGDSALYFCASSGNRIQETQYFGPGTRLLVL.

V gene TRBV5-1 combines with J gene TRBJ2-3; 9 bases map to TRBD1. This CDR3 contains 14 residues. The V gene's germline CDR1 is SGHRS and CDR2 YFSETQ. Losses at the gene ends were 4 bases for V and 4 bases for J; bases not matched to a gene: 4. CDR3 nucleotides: TGCGCCAGCAGCCCGCGACAGGGGGCAGATACGCAGTATTTT. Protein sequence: CASSPRQGADTQYF.

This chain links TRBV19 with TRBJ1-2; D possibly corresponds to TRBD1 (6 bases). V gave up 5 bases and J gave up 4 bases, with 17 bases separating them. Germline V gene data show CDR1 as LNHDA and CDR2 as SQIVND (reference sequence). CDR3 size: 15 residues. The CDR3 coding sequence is TGTGCCAGTAGTTTTGGCTTAAGGGACACCTATGGCTACACCTTC. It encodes CASSFGLRDTYGYTF.

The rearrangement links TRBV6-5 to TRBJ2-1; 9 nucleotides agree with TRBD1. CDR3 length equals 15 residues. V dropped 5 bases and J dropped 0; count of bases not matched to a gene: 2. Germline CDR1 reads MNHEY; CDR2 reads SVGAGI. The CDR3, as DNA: TGTGCCAGCAGTGGACAGGGGTCCTCCTACAATGAGCAGTTCTTC. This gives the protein CASSGQGSSYNEQFF.

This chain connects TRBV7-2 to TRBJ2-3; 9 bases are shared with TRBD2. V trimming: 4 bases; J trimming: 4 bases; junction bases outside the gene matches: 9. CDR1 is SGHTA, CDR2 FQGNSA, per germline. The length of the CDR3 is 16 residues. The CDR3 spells CASSSRIAGDSDTQYF. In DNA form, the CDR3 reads TGTGCCAGCAGCTCCCGGATAGCGGGAGACTCAGATACGCAGTATTTT.

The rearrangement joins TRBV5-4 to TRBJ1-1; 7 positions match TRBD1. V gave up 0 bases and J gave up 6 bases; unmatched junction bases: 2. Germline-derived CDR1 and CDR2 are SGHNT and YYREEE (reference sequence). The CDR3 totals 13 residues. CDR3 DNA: TGTGCCAGCAGCTTGGCCGGGACAGCTGAAGCTTTCTTT. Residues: CASSLAGTAEAFF.

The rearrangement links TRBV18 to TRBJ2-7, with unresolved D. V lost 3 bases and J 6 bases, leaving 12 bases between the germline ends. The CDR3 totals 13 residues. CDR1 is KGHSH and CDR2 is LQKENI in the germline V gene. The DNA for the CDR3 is TGTGCCAGCTCACCTACCTTGTCAGGCGAGCAGTACTTC. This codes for CASSPTLSGEQYF.

The CDR3 DNA reads TGTGCCAGTAGTGAGGGACTAGCGGTCGACAATGAGCAGTTCTTC. Encoded protein: CASSEGLAVDNEQFF. The chain recombines TRBV19 with TRBJ2-1, with 11 nucleotides matching TRBD2. This CDR3 region has 15 residues. Germline V gene data show CDR1 as LNHDA and CDR2 as SQIVND (reference sequence). Unmatched junction bases numbered 5, after V lost 5 bases and J lost 5 bases.

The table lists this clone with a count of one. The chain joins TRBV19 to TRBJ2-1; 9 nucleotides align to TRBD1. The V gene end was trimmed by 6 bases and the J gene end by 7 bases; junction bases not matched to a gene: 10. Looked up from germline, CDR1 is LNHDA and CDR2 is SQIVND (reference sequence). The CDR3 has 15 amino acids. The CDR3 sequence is CASSRPGQGSNEQFF. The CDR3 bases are TGTGCCAGTAGCCGTCCGGGACAGGGTTCGAATGAGCAGTTCTTC.

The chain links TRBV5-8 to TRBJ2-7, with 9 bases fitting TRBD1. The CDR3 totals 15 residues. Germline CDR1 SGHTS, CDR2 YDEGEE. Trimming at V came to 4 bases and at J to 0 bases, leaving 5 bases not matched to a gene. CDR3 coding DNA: TGTGCCAGCAGCCAAACGACAGGGGGCTCCTACGAGCAGTACTTC. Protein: CASSQTTGGSYEQYF.